The TCR beta chain under discussion was sequenced for a study of blood T cell repertoires in COVID-19. Trimming took 7 bases from V and 1 from J, leaving 10 bases between them. Germline CDR1 reads SNHLY; CDR2 reads FYNNEI. The CDR3 consists of 13 residues. The assay was immunoSEQ multiplex PCR, and TCRdb's table has in-frame clones only and misses some. The sample lists approximately 70,000 clones, over 80% occurring once. Sample: peripheral blood. The receptor comes from a man aged 80 or over with active or convalescent COVID-19. This chain joins TRBV2 and TRBJ1-1, with unresolved D. CDR3 DNA sequence: TGTGCCAGCAAATTTGTCGGGAACACTGAAGCTTTCTTT. Its translation is CASKFVGNTEAFF. The full variable domain, with the rest looked up from reference TRBV2 and TRBJ1-1, is EPEVTQTPSHQVTQMGQEVILRCVPISNHLYFYWYRQILGQKVEFLVSFYNNEISEKSEIFDDQFSVERPDGSNFTLKIRSTKLEDSAMYFCASKFVGNTEAFFGQGTRLTVV.